This T cell receptor beta chain was obtained from a study of T-cell memory formation after mild COVID-19. Study findings and constraints: Contracting CD4+ clones were located mainly in CM and EM, and CD8+ clones in EMRA. There was no confirmation that second-wave clones peaking on day 37 were SARS-CoV-2 specific. Memory sampled before infection contained some responding clones, suggesting cross-reactive memory joined. Contracting clones, day 15 to 85, had balanced CD4/CD8, and later expanders favored CD4+.

TCRdb itself ran the 5' RACE reads through MiXCR, one entry per CDR3 protein. The table lists over 400,000 distinct CDR3 sequences, 20% to 30% of them singletons. The CDR3 has 15 residues. Germline assignment: CDR1 GTSNPN and CDR2 SVGIG (reference sequence). With 8 bases removed from V and 3 bases from J, the gap between germline ends came to 20 bases. This clonotype has a handful of counts. Its target is unknown. This rearrangement joins TRBV30 to TRBJ2-1; the D call may be TRBD1 or TRBD2 (6 bases each). The TCR was taken from an adult woman who had mild COVID-19 (a few samples of this study predate the infection). Cell type and time point are not known. Material: PBMCs or a T cell subset sorted from them (not recorded which). CDR3 DNA sequence: TGTGCCGGGAAAACCGGGGGCGGGTACTACAATGAGCAGTTCTTC. It specifies CAGKTGGGYYNEQFF.